These T cell receptor beta chains were read from a single sample in a study of OX40 agonist ivuxolimab in advanced cancers. This table comes from immunoSEQ multiplex PCR, and its TCRdb copy is limited to in-frame clones, with some not included. This table holds roughly 49,000 clones, 80% to 90% found once. Specimen: CD4+ or CD8+ T cells sorted from blood, collected in a trial of the OX40 agonist ivuxolimab. These receptor sequences come from an adult with an advanced solid tumor such as melanoma, head and neck, liver or kidney cancer. Each CDR3 is given with its conserved first and last residue. A D gene is named only where the DNA matches it firmly. Expanded clones are given a class, and other clones once, few, many or no size at all.

>TRBJ2-1|-|TRBV7-2|-
CASSSRQSSNEQFF
TGTGCCAGCAGCTCCCGACAGTCTTCGAATGAGCAGTTCTTC
>TRBJ2-5|-|TRBV5-4|-
CASSLALQETQYF
TGTGCCAGCAGCTTGGCTCTCCAAGAGACCCAGTACTTC
>TRBJ1-3|-|TRBV18|once
CASSPPGSGGNTIYF
TGTGCCAGCTCACCTCCAGGGAGCGGTGGAAACACCATATATTTT
>TRBJ2-7|-|TRBV6-1|-
CASSFTPSYEQYF
TGTGCCAGCAGCTTCACACCCTCCTACGAGCAGTACTTC
>TRBJ2-5|-|TRBV7-7|-
CASSSGDGHETQYF
TGTGCTAGCAGTTCCGGTGACGGGCACGAGACCCAGTACTTC
>TRBJ2-3|-|TRBV5-1|-
CASSLVGSTDTQYF
TGCGCCAGCAGCTTGGTTGGTAGCACAGATACGCAGTATTTT
>TRBJ1-1|-|TRBV13|-
CASSFGQPNTEAFF
TGTGCCAGCAGCTTTGGACAGCCGAACACTGAAGCTTTCTTT
>TRBJ2-2|-|TRBV6-5|few
CASSYSVERWSGELFF
TGTGCCAGCAGTTACTCTGTGGAGCGGTGGTCCGGGGAGCTGTTTTTT
>TRBJ1-3|-|TRBV19|-
CASTPWSSGNTIYF
TGTGCCAGTACCCCGTGGAGCTCTGGAAACACCATATATTTT
>TRBJ1-5|-|TRBV6-5|-
CASTWDPNQPQHF
TGTGCCAGCACCTGGGACCCGAATCAGCCCCAGCATTTT
>TRBJ1-2|-|TRBV11-3|few
CASSLEGRGANYGYTF
TGTGCCAGCAGCTTAGAAGGCAGGGGCGCTAACTATGGCTACACCTTC
>TRBJ1-1|-|TRBV4-3|-
CASSQVGGVRNTEAFF
TGCGCCAGCAGCCAAGTTGGGGGGGTAAGGAACACTGAAGCTTTCTTT
>TRBJ2-6|-|TRBV6-1|once
CASMRSGANVLTF
TGTGCCAGCATGAGGTCTGGGGCCAACGTCCTGACTTTC
>TRBJ1-1|-|TRBV29-1|once
CSVGLDSVNTEAFF
TGCAGCGTTGGGCTAGACAGCGTGAACACTGAAGCTTTCTTT
>TRBJ1-4|-|TRBV29-1|-
CSAASGTPYGEKLFF
TGCAGCGCTGCCTCCGGGACACCCTATGGTGAAAAACTGTTTTTT
>TRBJ1-2|TRBD1|TRBV7-9|-
CASSLPGQGDYGYTF
TGTGCCAGCAGCTTACCGGGACAGGGAGACTATGGCTACACCTTC
>TRBJ1-5|-|TRBV19|-
CASSHPDWDGNLNQPQHF
TGTGCCAGTAGTCACCCTGACTGGGACGGCAACCTCAATCAGCCCCAGCATTTT
>TRBJ2-7|TRBD1|TRBV6-6|-
CASTSRDRGSHEQYF
TGTGCCAGCACCTCCCGGGACAGGGGGTCCCACGAGCAGTACTTC
>TRBJ1-5|-|TRBV5-1|-
CASSLVGGNQPQHF
TGCGCCAGCAGCTTGGTGGGGGGCAATCAGCCCCAGCATTTT
>TRBJ1-3|-|TRBV27|-
CASSIRLGGNTIYF
TGTGCCAGCAGTATACGTTTGGGGGGAAACACCATATATTTT
>TRBJ2-2|-|TRBV4-2|once
CASSPQGGNTGELFF
TGTGCCAGCAGCCCGCAGGGCGGGAACACCGGGGAGCTGTTTTTT
>TRBJ1-4|-|TRBV2|-
CASSGTDQNEKLFF
TGTGCCAGCAGCGGGACGGACCAAAATGAAAAACTGTTTTTT
>TRBJ1-3|-|TRBV10-2|-
CASSTYSAGNTIYF
TGCGCCAGCAGTACTTACTCCGCTGGAAACACCATATATTTT
>TRBJ2-7|-|TRBV6-1|-
CASSRDGYEQYF
TGTGCCAGCAGCAGGGATGGCTACGAGCAGTACTTC
>TRBJ1-6|-|TRBV25-1|-
CASSDVRDSPLHF
TGTGCCAGCAGTGATGTCAGGGATTCACCCCTCCACTTT